The clone carrying this T cell receptor beta chain was picked up a small number of times. Its antigen is unknown. This sample was included in a study of T cells after yellow fever vaccination. Study conclusions and caveats: Researchers cautioned that FACS-sorted repertoires could harbor abundant clonotypes contaminating from the bulk population.

Germline loops: CDR1 MNHEY, CDR2 SVGAGI. With V trimmed by 0 bases and J by 4 bases, 11 bases remained unmatched. This CDR3 is built from 19 residues. TCRdb ran MiXCR on the 5' RACE reads and lists one entry per CDR3 protein. Among hundreds of thousands of distinct CDR3 sequences listed, approximately 16% were seen once. The sequence came from a man aged 18 to 29 who received the YFV17D yellow fever vaccine. This chain links TRBV6-5 with TRBJ2-3; 12 bases match TRBD2. The source was PBMCs, collected about 5 days after the first yellow fever vaccination. CDR3: CASSYSASGGAEGPDTQYF. The CDR3, as DNA: TGTGCCAGCAGTTACTCGGCTAGCGGGGGGGCAGAAGGCCCAGATACGCAGTATTTT.